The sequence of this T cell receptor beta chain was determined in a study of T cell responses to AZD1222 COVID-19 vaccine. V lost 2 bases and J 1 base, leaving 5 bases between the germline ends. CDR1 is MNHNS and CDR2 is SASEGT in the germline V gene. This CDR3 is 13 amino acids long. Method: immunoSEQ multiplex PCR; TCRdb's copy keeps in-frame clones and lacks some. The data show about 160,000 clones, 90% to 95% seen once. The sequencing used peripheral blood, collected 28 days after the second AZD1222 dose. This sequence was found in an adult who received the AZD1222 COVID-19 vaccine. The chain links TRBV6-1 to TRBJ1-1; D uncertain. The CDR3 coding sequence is TGTGCCAGCAGTGAAATAGCGAACACTGAAGCTTTCTTT. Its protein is CASSEIANTEAFF.